The source of this TCR beta chain is a study of blood T cell repertoires in COVID-19. Study overall: Donors in the United States, Italy and Spain gave samples during acute or convalescent COVID-19. From T cells, B-cell-depleted T cells, or PBMCs came the material, which was cDNA or gDNA.

Repertoires were generated with immunoSEQ multiplex PCR, while TCRdb's copy carries only in-frame clones and drops some. The table has approximately 130,000 clones, approximately 84% seen once; the top ten hold 18%. The CDR3 loop spans 17 amino acids. V gave up 2 bases and J gave up 4 bases; unmatched junction bases: 7. From germline, CDR1 is KGHDR and CDR2 SFDVKD. The TCR was taken from a woman between 45 and 65 years old who had recovered from COVID-19. Specimen: peripheral blood. The chain is built from TRBV24-1 and TRBJ2-1; TRBD1 agrees at 10 bases. The DNA for the CDR3 is TGTGCCACCAGTGATTCTACCGGGACAGGGGTTTACAATGAGCAGTTCTTC. Translating gives CATSDSTGTGVYNEQFF.